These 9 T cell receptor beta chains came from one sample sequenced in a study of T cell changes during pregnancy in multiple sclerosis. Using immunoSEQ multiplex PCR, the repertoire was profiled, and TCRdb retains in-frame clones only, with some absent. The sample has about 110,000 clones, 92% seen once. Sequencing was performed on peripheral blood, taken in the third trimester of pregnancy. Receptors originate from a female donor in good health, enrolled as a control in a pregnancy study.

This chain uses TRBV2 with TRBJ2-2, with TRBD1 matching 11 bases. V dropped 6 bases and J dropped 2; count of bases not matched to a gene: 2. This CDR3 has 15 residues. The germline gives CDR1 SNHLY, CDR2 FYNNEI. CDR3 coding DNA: TGTGCCAGCAGAGGGACAGGGGGAAACACCGGGGAGCTGTTTTTT. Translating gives CASRGTGGNTGELFF.

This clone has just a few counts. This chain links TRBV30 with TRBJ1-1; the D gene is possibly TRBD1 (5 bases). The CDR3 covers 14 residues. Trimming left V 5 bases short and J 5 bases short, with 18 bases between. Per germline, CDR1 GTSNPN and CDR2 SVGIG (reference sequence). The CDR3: CAWSVGAVRTEAFF. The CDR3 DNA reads TGTGCCTGGTCGGTAGGGGCAGTAAGGACTGAAGCTTTCTTT.

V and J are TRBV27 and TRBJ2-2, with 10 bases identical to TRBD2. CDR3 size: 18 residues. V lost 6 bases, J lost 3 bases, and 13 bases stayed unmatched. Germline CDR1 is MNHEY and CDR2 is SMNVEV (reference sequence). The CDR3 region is CASRPEPGLAKYTGELFF. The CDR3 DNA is TGTGCCAGCAGACCCGAACCGGGACTAGCGAAATACACCGGGGAGCTGTTTTTT.

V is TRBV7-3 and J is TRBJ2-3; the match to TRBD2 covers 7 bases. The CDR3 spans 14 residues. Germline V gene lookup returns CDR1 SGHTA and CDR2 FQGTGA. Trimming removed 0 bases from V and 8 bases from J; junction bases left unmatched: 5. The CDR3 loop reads CASSLTSGVGTQYF. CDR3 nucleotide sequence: TGTGCCAGCAGCTTAACCAGCGGGGTGGGTACGCAGTATTTT.

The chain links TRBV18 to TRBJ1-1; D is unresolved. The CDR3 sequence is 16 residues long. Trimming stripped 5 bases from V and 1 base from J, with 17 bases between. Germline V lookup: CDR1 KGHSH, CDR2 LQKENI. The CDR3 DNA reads TGTGCCAGCTCAAAGTTAGGTTTTGGGCCGAACACTGAAGCTTTCTTT. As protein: CASSKLGFGPNTEAFF.

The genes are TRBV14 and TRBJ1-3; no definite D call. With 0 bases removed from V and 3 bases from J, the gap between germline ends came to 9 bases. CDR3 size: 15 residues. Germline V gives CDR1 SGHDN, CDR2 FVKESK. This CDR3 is CASSQDVGSGNTIYF. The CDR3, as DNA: TGTGCCAGCAGCCAAGATGTAGGGAGTGGAAACACCATATATTTT.

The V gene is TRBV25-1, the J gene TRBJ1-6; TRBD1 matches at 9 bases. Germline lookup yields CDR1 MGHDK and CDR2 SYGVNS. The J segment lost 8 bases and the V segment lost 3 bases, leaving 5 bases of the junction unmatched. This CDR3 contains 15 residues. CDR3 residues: CASSDPGQGYSPLHF. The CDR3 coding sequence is TGTGCCAGCAGTGACCCGGGACAGGGTTATTCACCCCTCCACTTT.

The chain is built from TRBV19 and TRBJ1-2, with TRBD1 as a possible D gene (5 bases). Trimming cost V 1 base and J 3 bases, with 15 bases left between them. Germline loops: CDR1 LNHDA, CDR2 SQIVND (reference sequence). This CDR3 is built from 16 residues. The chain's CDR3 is CASSIGGGSEDYGYTF. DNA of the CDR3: TGTGCCAGTAGTATAGGGGGGGGTTCGGAGGACTATGGCTACACCTTC. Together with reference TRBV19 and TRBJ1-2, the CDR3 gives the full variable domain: DGGITQSPKYLFRKEGQNVTLSCEQNLNHDAMYWYRQDPGQGLRLIYYSQIVNDFQKGDIAEGYSVSREKKESFPLTVTSAQKNPTAFYLCASSIGGGSEDYGYTFGSGTRLTVV.

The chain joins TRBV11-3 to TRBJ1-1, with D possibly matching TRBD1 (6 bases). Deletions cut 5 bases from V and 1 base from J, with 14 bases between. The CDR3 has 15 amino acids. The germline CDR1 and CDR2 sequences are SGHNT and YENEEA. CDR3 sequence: CASSNVHRENTEAFF. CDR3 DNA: TGTGCCAGCAGCAATGTGCACAGGGAGAACACTGAAGCTTTCTTT.